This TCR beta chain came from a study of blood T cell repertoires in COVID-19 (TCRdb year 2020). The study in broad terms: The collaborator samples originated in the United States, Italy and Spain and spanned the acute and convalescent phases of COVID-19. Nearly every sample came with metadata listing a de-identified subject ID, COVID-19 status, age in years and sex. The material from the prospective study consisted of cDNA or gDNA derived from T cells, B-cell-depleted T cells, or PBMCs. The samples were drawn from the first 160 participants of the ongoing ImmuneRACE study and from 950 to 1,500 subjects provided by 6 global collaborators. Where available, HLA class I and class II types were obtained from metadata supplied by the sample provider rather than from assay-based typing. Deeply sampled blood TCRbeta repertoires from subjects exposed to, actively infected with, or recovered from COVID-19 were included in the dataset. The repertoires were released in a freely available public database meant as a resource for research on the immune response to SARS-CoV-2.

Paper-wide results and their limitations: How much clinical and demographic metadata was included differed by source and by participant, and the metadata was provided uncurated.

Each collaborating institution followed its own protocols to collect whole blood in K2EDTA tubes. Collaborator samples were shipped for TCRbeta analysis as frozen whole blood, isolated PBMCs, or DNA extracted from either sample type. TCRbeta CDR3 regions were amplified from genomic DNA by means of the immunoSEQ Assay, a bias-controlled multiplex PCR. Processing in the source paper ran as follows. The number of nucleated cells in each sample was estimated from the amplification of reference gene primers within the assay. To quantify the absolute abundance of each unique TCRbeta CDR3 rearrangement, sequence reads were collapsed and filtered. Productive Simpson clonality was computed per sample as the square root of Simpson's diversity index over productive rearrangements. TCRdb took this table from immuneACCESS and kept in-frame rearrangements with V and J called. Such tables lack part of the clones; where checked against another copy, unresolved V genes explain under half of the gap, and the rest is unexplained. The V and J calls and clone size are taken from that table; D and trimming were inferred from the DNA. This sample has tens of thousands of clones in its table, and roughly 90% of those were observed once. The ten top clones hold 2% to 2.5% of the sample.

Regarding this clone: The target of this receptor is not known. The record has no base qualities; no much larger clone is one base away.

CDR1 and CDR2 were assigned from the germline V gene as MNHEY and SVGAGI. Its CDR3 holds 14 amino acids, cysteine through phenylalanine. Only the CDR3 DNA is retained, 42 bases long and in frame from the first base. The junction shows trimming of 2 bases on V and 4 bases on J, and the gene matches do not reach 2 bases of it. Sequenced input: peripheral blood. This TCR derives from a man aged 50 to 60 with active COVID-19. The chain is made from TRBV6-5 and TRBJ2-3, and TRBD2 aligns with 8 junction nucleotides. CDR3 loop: CASSYQRGPDTQYF. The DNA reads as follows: TGTGCCAGCAGTTACCAGCGGGGGCCAGATACGCAGTATTTT.